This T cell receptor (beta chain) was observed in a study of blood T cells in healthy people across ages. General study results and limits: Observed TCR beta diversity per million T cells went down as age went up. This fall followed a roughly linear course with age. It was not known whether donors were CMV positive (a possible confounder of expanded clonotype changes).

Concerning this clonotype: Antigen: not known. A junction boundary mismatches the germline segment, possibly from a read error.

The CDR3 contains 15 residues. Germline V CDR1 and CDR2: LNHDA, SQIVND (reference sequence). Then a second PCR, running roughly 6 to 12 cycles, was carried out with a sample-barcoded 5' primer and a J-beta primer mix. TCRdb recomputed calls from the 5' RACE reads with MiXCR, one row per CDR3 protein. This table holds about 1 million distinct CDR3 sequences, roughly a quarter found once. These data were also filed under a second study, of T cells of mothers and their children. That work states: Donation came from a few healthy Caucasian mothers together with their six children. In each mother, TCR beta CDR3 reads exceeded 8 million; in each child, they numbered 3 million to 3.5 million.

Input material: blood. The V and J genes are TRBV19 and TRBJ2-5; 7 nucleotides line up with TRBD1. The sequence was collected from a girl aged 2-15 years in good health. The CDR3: CASSIVRTGQGTQYF. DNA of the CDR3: TGTGCCAGTAGTATTGTCCGGACAGGCCAAGGGACCCAGTACTTC.